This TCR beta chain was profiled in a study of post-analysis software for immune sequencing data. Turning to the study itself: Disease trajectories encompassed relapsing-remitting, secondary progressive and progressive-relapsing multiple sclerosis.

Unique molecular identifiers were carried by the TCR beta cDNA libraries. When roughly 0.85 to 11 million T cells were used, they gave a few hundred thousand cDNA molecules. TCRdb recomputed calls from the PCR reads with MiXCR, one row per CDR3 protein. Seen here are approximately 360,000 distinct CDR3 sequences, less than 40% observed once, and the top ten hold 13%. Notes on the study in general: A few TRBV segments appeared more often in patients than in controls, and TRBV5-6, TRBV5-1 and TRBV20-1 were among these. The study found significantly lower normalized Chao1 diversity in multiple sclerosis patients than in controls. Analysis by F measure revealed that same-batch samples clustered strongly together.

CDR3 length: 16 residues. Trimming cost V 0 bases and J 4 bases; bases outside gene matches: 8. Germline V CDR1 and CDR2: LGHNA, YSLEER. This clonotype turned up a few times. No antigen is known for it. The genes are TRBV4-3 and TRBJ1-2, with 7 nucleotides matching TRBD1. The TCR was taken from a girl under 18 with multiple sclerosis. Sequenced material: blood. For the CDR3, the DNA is TGCGCCAGCAGCCAAGACGGGACAGAGACCTCCTATGGCTACACCTTC. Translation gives CASSQDGTETSYGYTF.